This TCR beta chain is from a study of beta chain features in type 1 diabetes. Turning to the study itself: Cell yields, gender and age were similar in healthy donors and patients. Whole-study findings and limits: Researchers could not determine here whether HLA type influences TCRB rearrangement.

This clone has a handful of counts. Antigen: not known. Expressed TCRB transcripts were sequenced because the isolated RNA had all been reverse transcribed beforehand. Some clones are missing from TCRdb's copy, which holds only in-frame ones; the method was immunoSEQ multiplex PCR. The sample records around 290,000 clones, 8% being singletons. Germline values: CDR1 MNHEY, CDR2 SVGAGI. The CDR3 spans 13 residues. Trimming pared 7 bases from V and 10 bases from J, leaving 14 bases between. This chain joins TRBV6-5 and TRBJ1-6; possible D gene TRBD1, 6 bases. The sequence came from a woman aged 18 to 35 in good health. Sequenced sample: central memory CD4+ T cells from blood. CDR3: CASKGRGGSPLHF. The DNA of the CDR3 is TGTGCCAGCAAGGGCAGGGGAGGCTCACCCCTCCACTTT.